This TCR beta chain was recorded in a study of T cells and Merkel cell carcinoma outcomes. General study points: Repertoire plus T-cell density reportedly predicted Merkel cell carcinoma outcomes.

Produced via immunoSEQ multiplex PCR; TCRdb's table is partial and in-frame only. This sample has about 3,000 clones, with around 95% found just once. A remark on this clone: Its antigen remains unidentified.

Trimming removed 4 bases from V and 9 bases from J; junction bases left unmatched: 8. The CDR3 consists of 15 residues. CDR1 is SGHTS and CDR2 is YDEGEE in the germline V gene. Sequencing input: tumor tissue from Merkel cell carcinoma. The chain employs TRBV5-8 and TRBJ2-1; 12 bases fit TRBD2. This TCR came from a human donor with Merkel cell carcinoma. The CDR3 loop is CASSPLAGGFGEQFF. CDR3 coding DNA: TGTGCCAGCAGCCCGCTAGCGGGAGGGTTTGGTGAGCAGTTCTTC. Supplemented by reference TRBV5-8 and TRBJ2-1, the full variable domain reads EAGVTQSPTHLIKTRGQQATLRCSPISGHTSVYWYQQALGLGLQFLLWYDEGEERNRGNFPPRFSGRQFPNYSSELNVNALELEDSALYLCASSPLAGGFGEQFFGPGTRLTVL.